The source of this T cell receptor (beta chain) is a study of stem cell transplantation in POMP-related autoinflammatory disease. Across the study: The study hypothesized thymoproteasome defects skew the TRB repertoire via impaired CD8+ selection.

General study results and limits: A trend toward lower repertoire diversity and greater clonality appeared in every analyzed T-cell subset of PRAID patients.

Profiled with immunoSEQ multiplex PCR; TCRdb holds only in-frame clones, not every one. The sample consists of about 26,000 clones, roughly four fifths of them appearing once. V lost 0 bases to trimming and J lost 5 bases; unmatched junction nucleotides: 8. CDR3 length: 16 amino acids. The V gene's germline CDR1 is MGHRA and CDR2 YSYEKL. A note on this clone: The antigen is unknown.

The clonotype originates from a human donor with POMP-related autoinflammation and immune dysregulation (PRAID). Sequenced here: CD4+ T cells from PBMCs, sampled before stem cell transplantation. The rearrangement links TRBV4-1 to TRBJ1-1, with TRBD1 matching 8 bases. Written as DNA, the CDR3 is TGCGCCAGCAGCCAAGACAGGGGGCGGGTATGGACTGAAGCTTTCTTT. Translating gives CASSQDRGRVWTEAFF.